A single sample is the source of the 7 T cell receptor beta chains below, sequenced in a study of vaccination and CD4 T cells after COVID-19. The treatment is: approximately nine-day PBMC culture with coronavirus spike peptide pools or control peptides (ViraFEST assay). What these receptors recognize is not known. The assay that was used to sequence DNA from cultured CD4+ T cells was the Oncomine TCR Beta short-read assay. MiXCR, applied by TCRdb to the PCR reads, yields one record per CDR3 protein. The sample lists tens of thousands of distinct CDR3 sequences; around three fifths were seen once. The sequenced sample was CD4+ T cells from blood, cultured in vitro. These receptors all stem from a human donor who had recovered from COVID-19.

With regard to this clonotype: Its ends do not fully match the called genes, so a read error is possible. The chain carries TRBV20-1 and TRBJ2-1; D is uncertain. This CDR3 is 12 amino acids long. CDR1 is DFQATT, CDR2 SNEGSKA, per germline (reference sequence). The CDR3 nucleotides are TGCAGTGCCAGAGGTCGGTACAATGAGCAGTTCTTC. Amino acid sequence: CSARGRYNEQFF.

The rearrangement joins TRBV10-2 to TRBJ2-5; D not resolved. V was trimmed by 8 bases and J by 4 bases, leaving 11 bases between them. The germline V gene has CDR1 WSHSY and CDR2 SAAADI. The CDR3 covers 12 residues. CDR3 loop: CASGPRGETQYF. The DNA for the CDR3 is TGCGCCAGCGGGCCCAGAGGAGAGACCCAGTACTTC.

The chain links TRBV6-1 to TRBJ1-6; TRBD1 might be the D (6 bases). The length of the CDR3 is 13 residues. Per the germline V gene, CDR1 is MNHNS and CDR2 is SASEGT. Trimming took 7 bases from V and 11 from J, leaving 15 bases between them. The CDR3 loop is CASTEGGAPPLHF. The CDR3 DNA follows: TGTGCCAGCACCGAGGGGGGCGCGCCACCCCTCCACTTT.

This chain uses TRBV7-2 with TRBJ2-5; D unclear. CDR1 and CDR2 from the germline V gene are SGHTA and FQGNSA. Trimming took 4 bases from V and 5 from J, leaving 8 bases between them. The CDR3 is 12 residues long. CDR3 residues: CASSYDLETQYF. CDR3 in DNA: TGTGCCAGCAGCTACGATCTGGAGACCCAGTACTTC.

The chain uses TRBV29-1 and TRBJ1-2; no definite D call. V lost 3 bases to trimming and J lost 3 bases, with 20 bases between them. The CDR3 covers 16 residues. Germline values: CDR1 SQVTM, CDR2 ANQGSEA. Here the CDR3 DNA reads TGCAGCGTTGATTACCACTCCGGAGGCGGGTACTATGGCTACACCTTC. Its protein product is CSVDYHSGGGYYGYTF.

The genes are TRBV20-1 and TRBJ1-1, with D maybe TRBD1 (5 bases). In germline, CDR1 is DFQATT, CDR2 SNEGSKA (reference sequence). This CDR3 region has 14 residues. The V end lost 4 bases, the J end lost 1 base, and 13 bases lay between the germline ends. The CDR3, as DNA: TGCAGTGCTACTCGGACAAATCGGAACACTGAAGCTTTCTTT. This sequence encodes CSATRTNRNTEAFF.

CDR3: CATGIDTQYF. CDR3 sequence (DNA): TGTGCCACCGGGATAGATACGCAGTATTTT. V and J are TRBV10-3 and TRBJ2-3; TRBD2 is a possible D gene (5 bases). The CDR3 has 10 residues. Germline V gene sequence: CDR1 ENHRY, CDR2 SYGVKD. Trimming removed 10 bases from V and 5 bases from J, with 7 bases in between.